This record concerns one TCR beta chain sequence. The authors' processing: By means of reference gene primer amplification, nucleated cell counts were estimated. Repertoires were generated with immunoSEQ multiplex PCR, while TCRdb's copy carries only in-frame clones and drops some. That table supplies the V and J calls and clone size; D and trimming were determined from the DNA. Of 100,000 to 150,000 clones detected, approximately 89% appear once; the ten largest clones hold roughly an eighth. These data belong to a study of blood T cell repertoires in COVID-19. Looking at the study overall: Samples representing acute and convalescent COVID-19 were sourced from the United States, Italy and Spain. From T cells, B-cell-depleted T cells, or PBMCs came the material, which was cDNA or gDNA.

Followed longitudinally, the Seattle patients had been enrolled during active infection. Germline CDR1 SGHNT, CDR2 YYREEE (reference sequence). Trimming took off 1 base at V and 5 bases at J, with 15 bases between the two ends. The CDR3 length is 15 residues. V gene TRBV5-4 combines with J gene TRBJ2-5; TRBD1 is a possible D gene (6 bases). The sample was peripheral blood. This clonotype was sampled from a woman in her 70s with COVID-19, enrolled during active disease. CDR3 nucleotide sequence: TGTGCCAGCAGCTTGAGAGGGGGTGGGGTTGAGACCCAGTACTTC. It encodes CASSLRGGGVETQYF.